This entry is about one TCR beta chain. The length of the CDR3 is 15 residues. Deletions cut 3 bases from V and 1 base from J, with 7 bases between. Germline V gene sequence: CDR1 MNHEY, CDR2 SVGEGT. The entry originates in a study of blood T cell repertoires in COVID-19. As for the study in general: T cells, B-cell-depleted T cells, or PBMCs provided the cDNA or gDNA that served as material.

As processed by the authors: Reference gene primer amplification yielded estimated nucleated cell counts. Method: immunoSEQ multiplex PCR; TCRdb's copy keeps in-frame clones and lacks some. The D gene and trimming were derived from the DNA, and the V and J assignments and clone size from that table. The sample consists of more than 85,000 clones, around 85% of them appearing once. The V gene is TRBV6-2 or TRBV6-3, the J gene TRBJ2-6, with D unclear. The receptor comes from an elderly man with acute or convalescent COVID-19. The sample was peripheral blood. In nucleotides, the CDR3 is TGTGCCAGCAGTTATTTTTCTTCTGGGGCCAACGTCCTGACTTTC. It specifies CASSYFSSGANVLTF.